This passage covers 5 T cell receptor beta chains from one sample sequenced in a study of cytotoxic CD8 clonotypes in ibrutinib-treated CLL. TCRdb keeps only in-frame clones here, not all; method: immunoSEQ multiplex PCR. The table lists roughly 250,000 clones, under 75% of them singletons, with 15% in the top ten. This specimen consisted of PBMCs, obtained after 24 months of ibrutinib treatment. The receptors here all came from a human donor with chronic lymphocytic leukemia.

The chain employs TRBV27 and TRBJ2-3; 8 nucleotides line up with TRBD1. From germline, CDR1 is MNHEY and CDR2 SMNVEV (reference sequence). The CDR3 runs to 18 residues. J lost 0 bases, V lost 0 bases, and 8 bases had no gene match. The chain's CDR3 is CASSLSSPTGASTDTQYF. DNA of the CDR3: TGTGCCAGCAGTTTATCGTCCCCGACAGGGGCTAGCACAGATACGCAGTATTTT.

This rearrangement joins TRBV5-1 to TRBJ2-7; D uncertain. V was shortened by 4 bases and J by 0 bases, with 14 bases between the two germline ends. Germline V CDR1 and CDR2: SGHRS, YFSETQ. This CDR3 comprises 15 residues. The CDR3 bases are TGCGCCAGCAGCCCACTTGGCGGCTCCTCCTACGAGCAGTACTTC. This gives the protein CASSPLGGSSYEQYF.

Of note for this clone: In the same sample, other DNA sequences code for this CDR3. The CDR3 coding sequence is TGTGCCAGCAGTTTGCCCCTCTATGGCTACACCTTC. As protein: CASSLPLYGYTF. The chain carries TRBV28 and TRBJ1-2; D uncertain. Germline CDR1 reads MDHEN; CDR2 reads SYDVKM. This CDR3 spans 12 amino acids. Between the trimmed V and J ends, which lost 3 bases and 4 bases, there was a span of 6 bases.

The chain combines TRBV5-1 with TRBJ2-3; 8 positions match TRBD2. Trimming removed 2 bases from V and 4 bases from J; junction bases left unmatched: 3. Germline lookup yields CDR1 SGHRS and CDR2 YFSETQ. The CDR3 covers 14 residues. This CDR3 is CASSFGTRADTQYF. The DNA for the CDR3 is TGCGCCAGCAGCTTCGGGACTAGGGCAGATACGCAGTATTTT.

CDR3 loop: CASSPGTDYYEQYF. CDR3 nucleotide sequence: TGTGCCAGCTCACCCGGGACAGATTACTACGAGCAGTACTTC. This chain uses TRBV18 with TRBJ2-7, with 7 positions matching TRBD1. There are 14 residues in the CDR3. CDR1 KGHSH and CDR2 LQKENI come from the germline V gene. V was clipped by 3 bases and J by 3 bases; unmatched bases: 5.